This T cell receptor (beta chain) was recovered during a study of a mutant IDH1 vaccine in newly diagnosed glioma (dated by TCRdb to the early 2020s). With regard to the full study: Patients were given eight vaccinations, in weeks 1, 3, 5, 7, 11, 15, 19 and 23, which matched visits V03 through V10. Vaccination began 4-6 weeks after radiotherapy alone, or alongside temozolomide cycles in the chemotherapy-containing groups. Of the roughly 30 treated patients, approximately 62% were male and 37.5% were female, and the mean age was around 40 years. Prior to enrollment, standard therapy consisting of radiotherapy alone, temozolomide alone, or radiochemotherapy with temozolomide had been administered to patients, with the combination being received by most patients. Peripheral blood was drawn at six visits: V03 (baseline), V05, V07, V10, V12 and V13. For exploratory analyses, roughly 25 treated patients had longitudinal TCRB deep sequencing done wherever samples were available.

Notes on this clone: Its antigen remains unidentified. The sample holds no much larger clone one base away, and base qualities are not on file.

V drops 2 bases and J drops 0 bases, leaving 10 bases in between. Its CDR3 holds 16 amino acids, cysteine through phenylalanine. The sequence is cut down to CDR3 DNA, 48 bases in frame from base 1. Taken from the germline V gene, the CDR1 and CDR2 loops are LGHNA and YNFKEQ. What this sample's time point label stands for: week 23, last vaccination. Each vaccine dose, consisting of 300 ug of a 20-mer mutant IDH1 peptide in Montanide, was administered subcutaneously with topical imiquimod. Donors had newly diagnosed WHO grade 3 or 4 IDH1-mutant astrocytomas with loss of nuclear ATRX. The samples were drawn from NOA16, a multicentre, single-arm, open-label phase I trial in Germany that tested a mutant IDH1 peptide vaccine in humans for the first time. Genomic DNA for TCRB sequencing was isolated from EDTA blood with the DNeasy Blood and Tissue Kit. Here is what the overall study found, with its caveats: PBMC samples for TCRB deep sequencing were selected based on availability. The authors noted that analyses of patient blood samples could not be reproduced because of sample limitations. Pseudoprogression appeared unrelated to alterations in the top peripheral T cell clonotypes detected by TCRB sequencing. Vaccine-induced immune responses across multiple MHC alleles were detected in 93.3% of patients.

The library was obtained by the immunoSEQ multiplex PCR assay. Rearranged TCR beta chain sequences were amplified with the hsTCRB Kit following the manufacturer's protocol. Sequencing of TCRB libraries was carried out on an Illumina MiSeq. Under the source paper's analysis protocol: Demultiplexing, trimming and gene mapping were performed with the kit vendor's proprietary platform. As stored in TCRdb, this immuneACCESS dataset retains in-frame rearrangements with V and J assigned. A fraction of the clones does not appear; measured against another copy, unresolved V genes explain less than half of the discrepancy, and the remainder lacks a known reason. Clone size and V and J calls were adopted from that table, with D and trimming inferred from the DNA. The sample has roughly 74,000 clones on record, 70% to 90% of them singletons. The ten largest account for approximately 2.1% of the sample.

This clonotype originated in a young man with glioma. Some clones in this sample may be carry-over from other donors' samples. Recombination connected TRBV4-2 to TRBJ1-4; a confident D gene designation cannot be given. The source was PBMCs, collected from a glioma patient whose treatment included an IDH1 peptide vaccine. The DNA reads as follows: TGTGCCAGCAGCCAAAGCGCGAGTGCAACTAATGAAAAACTGTTTTTT. The resulting protein is CASSQSASATNEKLFF.